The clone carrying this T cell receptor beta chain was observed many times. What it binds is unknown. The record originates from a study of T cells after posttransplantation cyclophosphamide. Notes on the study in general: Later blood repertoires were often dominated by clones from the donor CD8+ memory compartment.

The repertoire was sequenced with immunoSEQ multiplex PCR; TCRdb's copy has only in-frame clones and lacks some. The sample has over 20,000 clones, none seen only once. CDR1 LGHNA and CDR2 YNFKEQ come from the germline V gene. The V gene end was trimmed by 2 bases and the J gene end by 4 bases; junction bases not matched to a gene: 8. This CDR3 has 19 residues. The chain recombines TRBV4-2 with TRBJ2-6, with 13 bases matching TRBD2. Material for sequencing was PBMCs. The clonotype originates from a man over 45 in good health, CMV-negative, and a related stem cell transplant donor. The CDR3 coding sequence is TGTGCCAGCAGCCAATTTTCCGGGACTAGCGGGACGGGGGCCAACGTCCTGACTTTC. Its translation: CASSQFSGTSGTGANVLTF.